These 7 T cell receptor beta chains originate from one sample sequenced in a study of Graves' ophthalmopathy and Graves' hyperthyroidism. RNA transcripts served as template for amplifying TCR beta CDR3 sequences. First-round RT-PCR used HTBI primers; second-round multiplex PCR followed. TCRdb ran MiXCR on the multiplex PCR reads and lists one entry per CDR3 protein. This sample has about 620,000 distinct CDR3 sequences, with 22% found just once. Sequenced material: peripheral blood. The receptors stem from a woman aged 18-35 years with stable Graves' hyperthyroidism. Some clones in this sample may be carry-over from other donors' samples.

In the case of this clonotype: Being one base from a much bigger clone, this may be a read error. V gene TRBV12-3 or TRBV12-4 combines with J gene TRBJ2-5, with TRBD1 as a possible D gene (6 bases). The CDR3 has 14 residues. Trimming cost V 6 bases and J 5 bases, with 16 bases left between them. The CDR3: CASSYSGVRETQYF. The CDR3 DNA follows: TGTGCCAGCAGCTACTCAGGGGTCAGGGAGACCCAGTACTTC.

In its sample, this clonotype was seen many times. The V gene is TRBV6-1, the J gene TRBJ1-5; no firm D call. From germline, CDR1 is MNHNS and CDR2 SASEGT. The ends were cut back, 1 base at V and 7 bases at J, with 8 bases in the middle. The length of the CDR3 is 13 residues. The CDR3, as DNA: TGTGCCAGCAGTGAAGTCCCGACCCAGCCCCAGCATTTT. This gives the protein CASSEVPTQPQHF.

This clonotype was observed at least ten times. The chain employs TRBV3-1 and TRBJ2-5; TRBD2 agrees at 13 bases. The V gene end was trimmed by 4 bases and the J gene end by 4 bases; junction bases not matched to a gene: 6. The germline gives CDR1 LGHDT, CDR2 YNNKEL (reference sequence). The CDR3 has 16 residues. Here the CDR3 DNA reads TGTGCCAGCAGCCCTCAGGGACTAGCGGGAAGAGAGACCCAGTACTTC. Translated, it gives CASSPQGLAGRETQYF.

This clonotype came up many times. The rearrangement links TRBV5-5 to TRBJ2-7; no definite D call. Germline CDR1 reads SGHKS; CDR2 reads YYEKEE (reference sequence). Trimming cost V 4 bases and J 0 bases, with 14 bases left between them. This CDR3 has 15 amino acids. CDR3 loop: CASSENPSPSYEQYF. CDR3 coding DNA: TGTGCCAGCAGCGAGAATCCTAGTCCCTCCTACGAGCAGTACTTC.

This chain joins TRBV3-1 and TRBJ1-5, with D uncertain. This CDR3 has 14 amino acids. The germline V and J ends were trimmed by 4 bases and 6 bases, with 13 bases remaining between them. Germline values: CDR1 LGHDT, CDR2 YNNKEL (reference sequence). CDR3 residues: CASSPSSWGQPQHF. The CDR3 bases are TGTGCCAGCAGCCCTTCTAGTTGGGGTCAGCCCCAGCATTTT.

V gene TRBV25-1 combines with J gene TRBJ2-7; D possibly corresponds to TRBD2 (5 bases). The CDR3 consists of 15 residues. Germline CDR1 reads MGHDK; CDR2 reads SYGVNS. The V end lost 2 bases, the J end lost 3 bases, and 14 bases lay between the germline ends. CDR3 sequence: CASSEPGSGIYEQYF. The CDR3 bases are TGTGCCAGCAGTGAACCAGGCAGCGGTATCTACGAGCAGTACTTC.

The chain joins TRBV6-2 or TRBV6-3 to TRBJ1-2; 9 nucleotides agree with TRBD1. V lost 4 bases and J lost 6; bases outside the gene matches: 18. In germline, CDR1 is MNHEY, CDR2 SVGEGT. CDR3 length equals 18 residues. The CDR3 DNA is TGTGCCAGCAGTTCCTCCGTGACAGGGGGTCGGGCTCGGAATGGCTACACCTTC. Its translation is CASSSSVTGGRARNGYTF.